Listed below are T cell receptor beta chains from one sample, sequenced in a study of blood T cell repertoires in COVID-19. Clones were sequenced by immunoSEQ multiplex PCR, and TCRdb holds only the in-frame ones, with some missing. Here the sample spans some 160,000 clones, about 87% being singletons. The specimen sequenced was peripheral blood. These receptors originate from a woman in her 70s with COVID-19, enrolled during active disease. The CDR3 runs from the conserved cysteine through the conserved F or W. Each record gives: J gene, D gene, CDR3 length, V gene, clone size, CDR3 protein, CDR3 DNA. The D gene is left open where the match is weak. Some rows mark clone size as missing; the rest say once, few, many or name a class of expanded clone.

j_gene: TRBJ2-2; d_gene: TRBD2; len: 16; v_gene: TRBV6-5; abundance: NA; CDR3aa: CASSYGGTSGAGELFF; CDR3nt: TGTGCCAGCAGTTACGGTGGGACTAGCGGAGCCGGGGAGCTGTTTTTT
j_gene: TRBJ2-1; d_gene: NA; len: 15; v_gene: TRBV3-1/TRBV3-2; abundance: NA; CDR3aa: CASSPAWGTYNEQFF; CDR3nt: TGTGCCAGCAGCCCGGCATGGGGCACGTACAATGAGCAGTTCTTC
j_gene: TRBJ1-4; d_gene: TRBD1; len: 14; v_gene: TRBV25-1; abundance: NA; CDR3aa: CASSVRGLGEKLFF; CDR3nt: TGTGCCAGCAGTGTGAGGGGGCTGGGTGAAAAACTGTTTTTT
j_gene: TRBJ2-4; d_gene: TRBD1; len: 15; v_gene: TRBV18; abundance: NA; CDR3aa: CASSPTEGGRDIQYF; CDR3nt: TGTGCCAGCTCACCGACGGAAGGGGGCAGGGACATTCAGTACTTC
j_gene: TRBJ2-7; d_gene: NA; len: 13; v_gene: TRBV19; abundance: NA; CDR3aa: CASRLRTGGEQYF; CDR3nt: TGTGCCAGTAGACTCCGGACGGGCGGGGAGCAGTACTTC
j_gene: TRBJ1-1; d_gene: NA; len: 13; v_gene: TRBV10-3; abundance: NA; CDR3aa: CAITDSGNTEAFF; CDR3nt: TGTGCCATAACGGATTCAGGAAACACTGAAGCTTTCTTT
j_gene: TRBJ2-1; d_gene: NA; len: 12; v_gene: TRBV27; abundance: NA; CDR3aa: CASRDSYNEQFF; CDR3nt: TGTGCCAGCAGGGACAGCTACAATGAGCAGTTCTTC
j_gene: TRBJ1-3; d_gene: NA; len: 15; v_gene: TRBV6-5; abundance: few; CDR3aa: CASSYSQATGNTIYF; CDR3nt: TGTGCCAGCAGTTACTCACAGGCCACGGGAAACACCATATATTTT
j_gene: TRBJ1-5; d_gene: NA; len: 14; v_gene: TRBV7-2; abundance: NA; CDR3aa: CASSPGLSNQPQHF; CDR3nt: TGTGCCAGCAGCCCGGGACTGAGCAATCAGCCCCAGCATTTT
j_gene: TRBJ2-2; d_gene: NA; len: 13; v_gene: TRBV12-3/TRBV12-4; abundance: NA; CDR3aa: CASSWTVAGELFF; CDR3nt: TGTGCCAGCAGTTGGACAGTAGCCGGGGAGCTGTTTTTT
j_gene: TRBJ1-4; d_gene: NA; len: 15; v_gene: TRBV18; abundance: NA; CDR3aa: CASSPSQGGVEKLFF; CDR3nt: TGTGCCAGCTCACCTTCTCAGGGAGGGGTTGAAAAACTGTTTTTT
j_gene: TRBJ1-2; d_gene: NA; len: 14; v_gene: TRBV28; abundance: once; CDR3aa: CASSWGGRRYGYTF; CDR3nt: TGTGCCAGCAGTTGGGGGGGGCGCCGTTATGGCTACACCTTC
j_gene: TRBJ1-5; d_gene: NA; len: 17; v_gene: TRBV27; abundance: NA; CDR3aa: CASSPLTSGAGNQPQHF; CDR3nt: TGTGCCAGCAGTCCACTCACTTCAGGGGCTGGGAATCAGCCCCAGCATTTT
j_gene: TRBJ1-4; d_gene: NA; len: 16; v_gene: TRBV28; abundance: NA; CDR3aa: CASSAPTHGGYEKLFF; CDR3nt: TGTGCCAGCAGTGCCCCTACACACGGGGGGTATGAAAAACTGTTTTTT
j_gene: TRBJ1-1; d_gene: NA; len: 15; v_gene: TRBV5-4; abundance: few; CDR3aa: CASSGNPRGRTEAFF; CDR3nt: TGTGCCAGCAGCGGGAACCCACGGGGTCGGACTGAAGCTTTCTTT
j_gene: TRBJ2-5; d_gene: TRBD2; len: 17; v_gene: TRBV27; abundance: NA; CDR3aa: CASSLSRLAGDQETQYF; CDR3nt: TGTGCCAGCAGTTTATCTCGACTAGCGGGGGACCAAGAGACCCAGTACTTC
j_gene: TRBJ1-2; d_gene: TRBD1; len: 14; v_gene: TRBV7-9; abundance: once; CDR3aa: CASSPGQGDGGYTF; CDR3nt: TGTGCCAGCAGCCCGGGACAGGGAGATGGGGGCTACACCTTC
j_gene: TRBJ2-5; d_gene: NA; len: 17; v_gene: TRBV19; abundance: NA; CDR3aa: CASPHTPGHPYQETQYF; CDR3nt: TGTGCCAGTCCACATACTCCGGGACATCCGTACCAAGAGACCCAGTACTTC
j_gene: TRBJ2-2; d_gene: NA; len: 11; v_gene: TRBV25-1; abundance: NA; CDR3aa: CASSLRGELFF; CDR3nt: TGTGCCAGCAGTCTACGGGGGGAGCTGTTTTTT
j_gene: TRBJ2-5; d_gene: NA; len: 14; v_gene: TRBV11-2; abundance: NA; CDR3aa: CASSAPPLVGTQYF; CDR3nt: TGTGCCAGCAGCGCACCTCCCCTAGTGGGGACCCAGTACTTC
j_gene: TRBJ1-4; d_gene: TRBD1; len: 14; v_gene: TRBV7-9; abundance: once; CDR3aa: CASRLGTEDEKLFF; CDR3nt: TGTGCCAGCAGGCTCGGGACAGAAGATGAAAAACTGTTTTTT
j_gene: TRBJ2-5; d_gene: NA; len: 14; v_gene: TRBV7-6; abundance: NA; CDR3aa: CASSPSSGVETQYF; CDR3nt: TGTGCCAGCAGCCCATCCTCGGGGGTTGAGACCCAGTACTTC
j_gene: TRBJ2-7; d_gene: NA; len: 14; v_gene: TRBV30; abundance: NA; CDR3aa: CAWSRGGSVYEQYF; CDR3nt: TGTGCCTGGAGTCGGGGTGGGTCGGTTTACGAGCAGTACTTC
j_gene: TRBJ1-4; d_gene: NA; len: 16; v_gene: TRBV9; abundance: NA; CDR3aa: CASSERMGAANEKLFF; CDR3nt: TGTGCCAGCAGCGAGAGGATGGGGGCGGCTAATGAAAAACTGTTTTTT
j_gene: TRBJ1-2; d_gene: NA; len: 16; v_gene: TRBV4-1; abundance: NA; CDR3aa: CASSIRGGMLDYGYTF; CDR3nt: TGCGCCAGCAGCATCCGGGGAGGGATGTTGGACTATGGCTACACCTTC
j_gene: TRBJ1-1; d_gene: NA; len: 13; v_gene: TRBV3-1/TRBV3-2; abundance: NA; CDR3aa: CASSRLRFTEAFF; CDR3nt: TGTGCCAGCAGCCGACTGAGATTCACTGAAGCTTTCTTT
j_gene: TRBJ2-4; d_gene: NA; len: 13; v_gene: TRBV4-1; abundance: NA; CDR3aa: CASSQDRRDIQYF; CDR3nt: TGCGCCAGCAGCCAAGATCGACGGGACATTCAGTACTTC
j_gene: TRBJ2-3; d_gene: NA; len: 13; v_gene: TRBV7-8; abundance: NA; CDR3aa: CASSPSGTDTQYF; CDR3nt: TGTGCCAGCAGCCCTAGCGGCACAGATACGCAGTATTTT
j_gene: TRBJ2-5; d_gene: TRBD2; len: 12; v_gene: TRBV29-1; abundance: NA; CDR3aa: CSATSGGETQYF; CDR3nt: TGCAGCGCCACATCCGGGGGGGAGACCCAGTACTTC
j_gene: TRBJ1-3; d_gene: NA; len: 16; v_gene: TRBV5-1; abundance: NA; CDR3aa: CASSLYGGRSGNTIYF; CDR3nt: TGCGCCAGCAGCTTGTATGGGGGGAGATCTGGAAACACCATATATTTT
j_gene: TRBJ2-7; d_gene: TRBD1; len: 16; v_gene: TRBV3-1/TRBV3-2; abundance: once; CDR3aa: CASRRTGTGGGYEQYF; CDR3nt: TGTGCCAGCAGGCGAACCGGGACAGGGGGCGGGTACGAGCAGTACTTC
j_gene: TRBJ1-6; d_gene: NA; len: 16; v_gene: TRBV3-1/TRBV3-2; abundance: NA; CDR3aa: CASSQGVAGSVGPLHF; CDR3nt: TGTGCCAGCAGCCAAGGGGTGGCAGGTTCGGTGGGACCCCTCCACTTT